The sample holds a few counts of the clone carrying this T cell receptor (beta chain). The antigen is unknown. Generated by immunoSEQ multiplex PCR, the TCRdb table keeps only in-frame clones and is missing some. The sample includes about 120,000 clones, more than 60% of them seen just once. This record comes from a study of PD-1 blockade in mismatch repair-deficient tumors. Looking at the study overall: Enrolled about 2013-2017, patients had progressing, pretreated mismatch repair-deficient cancers of about a dozen types.

The CDR3 is 14 amino acids. Germline V CDR1 and CDR2: GTSNPN, SVGIG (reference sequence). The V and J ends lost 2 bases and 3 bases respectively, with 11 bases between them. Study-level points and caveats: Tumor-resident clones, often undetectable pretreatment in blood, expanded then contracted after pembrolizumab.

The TCR sequence derives from an adult with mismatch repair-deficient cancer. The sample in question was peripheral blood, obtained roughly 13 months after starting pembrolizumab. The chain uses TRBV30 and TRBJ1-5; TRBD1 might be the D (5 bases). The CDR3 sequence is CAWSPQGTNQPQHF. The CDR3 DNA reads as TGTGCCTGGAGTCCGCAGGGTACCAATCAGCCCCAGCATTTT.